This T cell receptor beta chain was obtained from a study of blood T cells in healthy people across ages (dated by TCRdb to between 2015 and 2016). Describing the broader study: Template switching captured roughly one uniquely barcoded TCR beta cDNA molecule per two T cells in model experiments. The study measured age-related changes in TCR beta repertoire diversity using deep sequencing normalized with unique cDNA molecular identifiers. Four age groups were formed from the donors: young (average approximately 15 years), middle-aged (approximately 42), aged (approximately 60) and long-lived (around 82). Donors of different ages were randomly distributed across sequencing lanes to avoid experimental bias. The study analyzed two additional independent replicas of 1 million unique cDNA reads from the same blood draw for two donors, one aged 18 to 30 and one aged 80 or older. Summary of the overall study and its limitations: Compared with the aged group, the long-lived group had more naive CD4+ T cells, fewer expanded clones and increased TCR diversity, suggesting age selection. The CMV infection status of donors was not known, potentially confounding age-related changes in expanded clonotypes. Observed TCR beta diversity per million T cells fell roughly linearly with age, and a significant reduction was already apparent by age about 36. Since profiling was done on bulk unsorted PBMCs, naive and antigen-experienced compartments could not be conclusively compared. Observed TCR beta diversity correlated strongly with the percentage of naive T cells measured by flow cytometry. Estimates of total diversity based on one million sequenced T cells were considered lower bounds and underestimates.

As for this clonotype: Its antigen is unknown. Base quality data are lacking; no much larger clone is found one base away.

The library was generated by 5' RACE. Sequenced on an Illumina HiSeq 2500. The second PCR ran for roughly 7 to 11 cycles and used a J-beta primer mix along with a sample-barcoded 5' primer. Each TCR beta cDNA molecule received a unique molecular identifier from a template-switch 5' adaptor carrying 12 random nucleotides. Each sample yielded at least 3 million CDR3-containing paired-end reads. First-strand cDNA synthesis was performed from all RNA using the Mint cDNA synthesis kit, with priming by a TRBC-specific oligonucleotide. Following uracil-DNA glycosylase treatment, a first 18-cycle PCR with universal primers M1SS and BC2_uni_R was performed on all cDNA. Processing in the source paper ran as follows. Normalization of each sample was performed by random selection of 1 million high-quality reads, each carrying a distinct molecular identifier. Instead of being binned into consensus sequences, reads with shared molecular identifiers were discarded. MiTCR, set to a Q25 quality threshold and the strictest error-elimination algorithm, was used for CDR3 identification, clonotype clustering and error correction. A nonparametric unseen species model with Euler transformation was used to estimate lower-bound total TCR beta diversity. TCRdb reanalyzed the raw reads on its own, using fastp at Q25 for trimming and MiXCR for clone calling, and kept in-frame beta chains. Rows are unified per CDR3 protein, each entry keeping the most common DNA and genes. TCRdb, not the authors, supplied the V and J calls. Here the sample has some 700,000 distinct CDR3 sequences; about 20% occur a single time. The leading ten clones occupy roughly 22% of the sample.

The donors were about 40 Caucasian individuals from Russia, aged 6 to 90 years, who were systemically healthy. Approximately 9 milliliters of peripheral blood were collected from each donor into EDTA-treated Vacutainer tubes. Ficoll-Paque density-gradient centrifugation was used to isolate PBMCs, with at least 6.5 million per sample. Trizol reagent was used to extract total RNA from PBMCs, with at least 5 micrograms per sample. For every donor, flow cytometry on a PBMC aliquot measured the percentage of naive CD45RAhigh/CD27high T cells. CDR1 and CDR2 are drawn from the germline V gene: SGHDT, YYEEEE. The germline V and J ends show losses of 3 bases and 3 bases respectively, and no gene match explains 13 bases of the junction. The CDR3 contains 18 residues, cysteine and phenylalanine counted. Only the CDR3 portion is preserved as DNA: 54 bases, with reading frame beginning at the first base.

This receptor was identified in a man in his 70s in good health. The chain couples TRBV5-6 to TRBJ2-2, with 8 bases matching TRBD1. Sequencing was performed on blood. The nucleotide sequence reads TGTGCCAGCAGCTCCTTCAGGGGGCTCAGGGGTTACACCGGGGAGCTGTTTTTT. Translated, this is CASSSFRGLRGYTGELFF.